Listed below are T cell receptor beta chains from one sample, sequenced in a study of blood T cell repertoires in COVID-19. The table came from immunoSEQ multiplex PCR; TCRdb's copy has only in-frame clones and leaves some out. Counted here are 160,000 or so clones, 82% occurring once; the ten biggest clones make up approximately 8.7%. The sample taken for sequencing was peripheral blood. These receptors were obtained from a woman between 65 and 79 years old with acute or convalescent COVID-19. CDR3s include the opening cysteine and the closing phenylalanine or tryptophan. Fields, in order: clone size, J gene, V gene, D gene, CDR3 DNA, CDR3 protein. D genes are given only for firm matches. Clone size appears in some rows only: once, few, many, or a class for an expanded clone.

.,TRBJ2-7,TRBV5-6,TRBD2,TGTGCCAGCAGCTTGAAAAGCGGGAGGGCCGACGAGCAGTACTTC,CASSLKSGRADEQYF
.,TRBJ2-2,TRBV30,.,TGTGCCTGGAGGAGACTAGTCAGCACCGGGGAGCTGTTTTTT,CAWRRLVSTGELFF
.,TRBJ1-5,TRBV6-5,TRBD1,TGTGCCAGCAGAGACAGGGGCAATCAGCCCCAGCATTTT,CASRDRGNQPQHF
few,TRBJ2-1,TRBV5-1,TRBD2,TGCGCCAGCAGCTTGACTAGCGGGAGGACTACTTACAATGAGCAGTTCTTC,CASSLTSGRTTYNEQFF
.,TRBJ2-6,TRBV3-1/TRBV3-2,.,TGTGCCAGCAGCCAAGGACAGAGCTCTGGGGCCAACGTCCTGACTTTC,CASSQGQSSGANVLTF
once,TRBJ2-3,TRBV6-2/TRBV6-3,.,TGTGCCAGCAGCCGAGCCACAGATACGCAGTATTTT,CASSRATDTQYF
.,TRBJ1-6,TRBV21-1,.,TGTGCCAGCAGCAAAGGTGAGGACAGTTTCGTTAGCTCCTATAATTCACCCCTCCACTTT,CASSKGEDSFVSSYNSPLHF
.,TRBJ2-1,TRBV19,.,TGTGCCAGTAGAAAAGGACAGTACAATGAGCAGTTCTTC,CASRKGQYNEQFF
.,TRBJ1-1,TRBV19,TRBD1,TGTGCCAGTACCAATTTGCTACAGGGGGAAGTGAACACTGAAGCTTTCTTT,CASTNLLQGEVNTEAFF
.,TRBJ1-6,TRBV6-6,TRBD1,TGTGCCAGCAGTCGGGACAGGGAATATTCACCCCTCCACTTT,CASSRDREYSPLHF
.,TRBJ1-2,TRBV10-3,.,TGTGCCATCAGCCCGACAGGTGATGGCTACACCTTC,CAISPTGDGYTF
.,TRBJ2-7,TRBV28,.,TGTGCCAGCAGTTTTCTCAGGGCCTCCCAGGAGTACTTC,CASSFLRASQEYF
.,TRBJ2-5,TRBV19,TRBD2,TGTGCCAGTAGTCCCTCCAGCGGGACTTTAGAGACCCAGTACTTC,CASSPSSGTLETQYF
.,TRBJ2-3,TRBV10-1,.,TGCGCCAGCAGTGAAATCGCGACAGATACGCAGTATTTT,CASSEIATDTQYF
.,TRBJ1-2,TRBV18,TRBD1,TGTGCCAGCTCACCAACAGGGGATGATGGCTACACCTTC,CASSPTGDDGYTF
.,TRBJ1-4,TRBV29-1,.,TGCAGCGTTCGGTTCAGGGGTGAAAAACTGTTTTTT,CSVRFRGEKLFF
.,TRBJ2-7,TRBV28,TRBD1,TGTGCCAGCAGCCCGCCGGGACAGGGGATCTACGAGCAGTACTTC,CASSPPGQGIYEQYF
.,TRBJ2-3,TRBV15,TRBD2,TGTGCCACCAGCAGAGCCGGGGAGGGAACAGATACGCAGTATTTT,CATSRAGEGTDTQYF
.,TRBJ2-1,TRBV7-2,.,TGTGCCAGCAGCTTAGTAGTGCGAAGCTCCTACAATGAGCAGTTCTTC,CASSLVVRSSYNEQFF
.,TRBJ1-6,TRBV11-2,TRBD1,TGTGCCAGCAGGAGCGACAGGGCCGCCTATAATTCACCCCTCCACTTT,CASRSDRAAYNSPLHF
.,TRBJ2-3,TRBV28,.,TGTGCCAGCAGTTCAGGGTTCACAGATACGCAGTATTTT,CASSSGFTDTQYF
.,TRBJ2-1,TRBV20-1,.,TGCAGTGCTAGTGCTTGGCAGGGGAAATACAATGAGCAGTTCTTC,CSASAWQGKYNEQFF
many,TRBJ1-2,TRBV5-6,TRBD1,TGTGCCAGCAGCTCTTTGCAGGGGGGTGATTTTGCTAACTATGGCTACACCTTC,CASSSLQGGDFANYGYTF
.,TRBJ2-3,TRBV6-5,TRBD1,TGTGCCAGCAGCCAAAACAGGGGAACAGATACGCAGTATTTT,CASSQNRGTDTQYF
.,TRBJ2-5,TRBV5-1,TRBD1,TGCGCCAGCAGCTTGGTGGCGACAGGGGGCGGAGAGACCCAGTACTTC,CASSLVATGGGETQYF
many,TRBJ1-2,TRBV9,TRBD1,TGTGCCAGCAGCGCCGGGACAGGGGACTTTGATGGCTACACCTTC,CASSAGTGDFDGYTF
.,TRBJ1-1,TRBV30,.,TGTGCCTGGAGCGGAGGCCCAGGGGCTGAAGCTTTCTTT,CAWSGGPGAEAFF
.,TRBJ1-2,TRBV7-9,.,TGTGCCAGCAGCTTAAAAGGGGTGGATGGCTACACCTTC,CASSLKGVDGYTF
.,TRBJ2-1,TRBV5-1,TRBD1,TGCGCCAGCAGCTTGAAGGACAGGTATTACAATGAGCAGTTCTTC,CASSLKDRYYNEQFF
.,TRBJ2-3,TRBV6-6,TRBD2,TGTGCCAGCAGAAAGGATGGCGGGGGAGGCGCAGATACGCAGTATTTT,CASRKDGGGGADTQYF
.,TRBJ1-6,TRBV3-1/TRBV3-2,.,TGTGCCAGCAGCCAAGTCGACAGGTATTCACCCCTCCACTTT,CASSQVDRYSPLHF
.,TRBJ1-6,TRBV4-1,TRBD1,TGCGCCAGCAGCCAAGATACAGGGGGATCACCCCTCCACTTT,CASSQDTGGSPLHF
.,TRBJ1-5,TRBV30,.,TGTGCCTGGAGTGAGGGGTCAGGTCAGCCCCAGCATTTT,CAWSEGSGQPQHF
.,TRBJ1-2,TRBV9,.,TGTGCCAGCAGCGTAGGCGACAGTGGGGTTAACTATGGCTACACCTTC,CASSVGDSGVNYGYTF
once,TRBJ2-1,TRBV11-2,.,TGTGCCAGCAGCTTCAAACTAGATAGTGAGCAGTTCTTC,CASSFKLDSEQFF
once,TRBJ2-7,TRBV25-1,TRBD2,TGTGCCAGCAGTGAATGGCCAGCGGGGCGCTACGAGCAGTACTTC,CASSEWPAGRYEQYF
.,TRBJ2-1,TRBV12-3/TRBV12-4,.,TGTGCCAGCAGTTTGGTGGCTGAGCAGTTCTTC,CASSLVAEQFF
.,TRBJ2-3,TRBV30,TRBD2,TGTGCCTGGACCATACGGGGGGGCGCTACGCAGTATTTT,CAWTIRGGATQYF
.,TRBJ2-3,TRBV11-2,.,TGTGCCAGCAGCTTTCTTACAGATACGCAGTATTTT,CASSFLTDTQYF
.,TRBJ2-3,TRBV2,TRBD2,TGTGCCAGCAGATTTAGGACTAGCGAAGCCACAGATACGCAGTATTTT,CASRFRTSEATDTQYF